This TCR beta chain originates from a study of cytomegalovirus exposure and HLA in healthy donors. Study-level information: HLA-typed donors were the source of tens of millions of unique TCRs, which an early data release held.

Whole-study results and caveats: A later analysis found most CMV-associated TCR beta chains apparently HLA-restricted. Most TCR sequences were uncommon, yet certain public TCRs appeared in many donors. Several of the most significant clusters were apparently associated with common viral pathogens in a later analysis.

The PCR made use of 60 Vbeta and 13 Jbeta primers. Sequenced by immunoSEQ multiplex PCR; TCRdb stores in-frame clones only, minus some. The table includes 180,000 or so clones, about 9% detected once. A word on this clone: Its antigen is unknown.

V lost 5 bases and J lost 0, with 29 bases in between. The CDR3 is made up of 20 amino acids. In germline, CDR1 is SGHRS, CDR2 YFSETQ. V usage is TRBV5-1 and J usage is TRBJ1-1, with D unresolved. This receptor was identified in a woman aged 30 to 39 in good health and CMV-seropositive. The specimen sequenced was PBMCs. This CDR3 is CASSSHFGAILSPMNTEAFF. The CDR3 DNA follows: TGCGCCAGCAGTTCTCACTTCGGTGCAATCCTATCCCCCATGAACACTGAAGCTTTCTTT.